The T cell receptor beta chain described here comes from a study of blood T cell repertoires in COVID-19. Overall study context: Italy, Spain and the United States were the sources of the convalescent and acute COVID-19 samples.

The CDR3 length is 13 residues. V shed 3 bases and J 6 bases; nucleotides not matched to a gene: 4. Germline CDR1 and CDR2: GTSNPN and SVGIG (reference sequence). Profiled with immunoSEQ multiplex PCR; TCRdb holds only in-frame clones, not every one. The table includes 60,000 or so clones, 78% detected once. The sequence was obtained from a human donor in a cohort sampled during active COVID-19. The specimen was peripheral blood. V and J are TRBV30 and TRBJ2-7; 11 bases agree with TRBD2. As DNA, the CDR3 is TGTGCCTGGAGCACTAGCGGGAGCAGCGAGCAGTACTTC. Its protein is CAWSTSGSSEQYF.